Presented here are 7 T cell receptor beta chains from one specimen sequenced in a study of CD8+ T cells in alopecia areata (dated by TCRdb to the late 2010s). The sample's time point label is to be understood as: roughly 26 weeks on oral tofacitinib. Interpreted using the paper, the treatment or condition label stands for: oral pan-JAK inhibitor, 5-10 mg twice daily. Libraries were built with the immunoSEQ multiplex PCR assay. RNA was extracted from all samples and reverse transcribed into cDNA, which served as template for TCR sequencing. The clones in this table, taken by TCRdb from immuneACCESS, are in-frame only. Not every clone is retained; where verified, under half of the shortfall comes from an unresolved V gene, and the cause of the rest is unknown. Across this sample there are roughly 190,000 clones, with over 55% seen only once. Approximately 0.97% of the sample lies in the top ten. The sequencing used CD4+ T cells sorted from blood, collected at week 24, from a patient treated with tofacitinib. The receptors come from a human donor with alopecia areata.

This chain joins TRBV29-1 and TRBJ2-6; weak D call: TRBD1 (6 bases). Between the trimmed V and J ends, which lost 2 bases and 0 bases, there was a span of 11 bases. Germline CDR1 reads SQVTM; CDR2 reads ANQGSEA. CDR3 size: 16 residues. CDR3 in DNA: TGCAGCGTTGAAACCATGACAGGCTCTGGGGCCAACGTCCTGACTTTC. It encodes CSVETMTGSGANVLTF.

This clone was detected only once. J is TRBJ2-3 and V is TRBV5-1, with D possibly being TRBD1 or TRBD2 (6 bases each). Trimming pared 7 bases from V and 5 bases from J, leaving 14 bases between. The V gene's germline CDR1 is SGHRS and CDR2 YFSETQ. This CDR3 is 13 amino acids long. This CDR3 is CASSWGARDTQYF. CDR3 sequence (DNA): TGCGCCAGCTCGTGGGGGGCCCGAGATACGCAGTATTTT.

This chain links TRBV30 with TRBJ1-2; D is unresolved. Deletions cut 2 bases from V and 4 bases from J, with 8 bases between. There are 12 residues in the CDR3. From germline, CDR1 is GTSNPN and CDR2 SVGIG (reference sequence). Written as DNA, the CDR3 is TGTGCCTGGAGTAAACAGATCTATGGCTACACCTTC. Translated, it gives CAWSKQIYGYTF.

This clone was observed a few times. The chain recombines TRBV9 with TRBJ1-5, with D uncertain. Germline CDR1 is SGDLS and CDR2 is YYNGEE. Trimming left V 1 base short and J 0 bases short, with 8 bases between. This CDR3 contains 15 residues. The CDR3 DNA sequence: TGTGCCAGCAGCGTACGGGCCGATAGCAATCAGCCCCAGCATTTT. It translates to CASSVRADSNQPQHF.

This clone was observed a few times. The rearrangement uses TRBV29-1 and TRBJ2-3; TRBD2 is a possible D gene (5 bases). The CDR3 is made up of 14 amino acids. Trimming took 7 bases from V and 5 from J, leaving 19 bases between them. In germline, CDR1 is SQVTM, CDR2 ANQGSEA. CDR3 residues: CSASVSGKGDTQYF. The CDR3 bases are TGCAGCGCCTCGGTAAGCGGCAAGGGAGATACGCAGTATTTT.

This clone was seen a handful of times. The chain is built from TRBV4-3 and TRBJ2-2; 12 bases line up with TRBD1. Trimming cost V 4 bases and J 7 bases; bases outside gene matches: 7. Germline V gene lookup returns CDR1 LGHNA and CDR2 YSLEER. The CDR3 runs 16 residues. The CDR3 loop reads CASSLGDRGLRGELFF. As DNA, the CDR3 is TGCGCCAGCAGCCTAGGGGACAGGGGGCTTCGCGGGGAGCTGTTTTTT.

This chain links TRBV7-2 with TRBJ1-4; D call uncertain. CDR3 length: 14 residues. Between the trimmed V and J ends, which lost 0 bases and 0 bases, there was a span of 2 bases. The germline CDR1 and CDR2 sequences are SGHTA and FQGNSA. DNA for the CDR3: TGTGCCAGCAGCTTAGCCTCAACTAATGAAAAACTGTTTTTT. The encoded protein is CASSLASTNEKLFF.